The present entry profiles one T cell receptor beta chain with its context. Its antigen target is currently unknown. There are no base qualities to consult, and no much larger clone falls within one base. There are 16 amino acids in the CDR3, from cysteine to phenylalanine inclusive. Of the read, only the CDR3 DNA is kept; its 48 bases are in frame from base 1. V sheds 1 base and J sheds 7 bases, leaving 16 bases between their ends. The germline V gene gives CDR1 as SGHTA and CDR2 as FQGNSA. The cohort consisted of 666 healthy bone marrow donors. At the time of sampling, all cohort members were nominally healthy, though unrecorded immune exposures were likely present. The donor was CMV seronegative and was included in the group of about 350 seronegative cohort members. Each donor provided a peripheral blood sample, and peripheral blood mononuclear cells were used for TCR beta sequencing. The Qiagen DNeasy Blood Extraction Kit was used to extract genomic DNA from the blood cell samples.

This sample is drawn from a study of cytomegalovirus exposure and HLA in healthy donors (dated by TCRdb to about 2017). For the study in its entirety: An earlier analysis of some 600 of the donors reported 250 to 300 Gb of sequence data and 100 million to 120 million unique TCR beta sequences obtained from some 170 million T cells. A later analysis re-analyzed previously published TCR beta repertoires from several hundred donors and added high-resolution HLA genotyping to study TCR occurrence patterns. Rather than drawing on any new phenotypic data, the later analysis identified candidate immune exposures from TCR beta sequences and the way those sequences occurred across donors. Donor age, sex, ethnicity and CMV serostatus were compiled together with the repertoire data. Every repertoire in the discovery cohort had been generated on one and the same sequencing platform. Using immunosequencing, the study profiled T cell repertoires from 666 subjects and related those repertoires to cytomegalovirus serostatus. Five DR-DQ haplotypes were handled as single units for association and clustering because linkage in the cohort was strong. An earlier analysis of 500 to 750 of the donors applied high-throughput TCR beta sequencing to assess whether each TCR beta V gene segment acted as functional or pseudogenic. An early release covering roughly 580 HLA-typed donors comprised about 300 gigabases of sequencing data and tens of millions of unique TCR sequences. Genome-wide SNP genotypes for about 60% of the 666 donors were used in a later genetic analysis, which treated that subset as a discovery cohort. To predict cytomegalovirus infection status, the study combined high-throughput TCR immunosequencing, statistical association of individual TCRs with disease status, and machine learning. A separate validation cohort of some 130 different subjects was used in addition to the approximately 670-subject first cohort. Typing coverage varied by locus: roughly 629-630 donors for A, B, C, DRB1 and DQB1; more than 500 for DQA1; 606 for DPA1; approximately 470 for DPB1. The genetic ancestry cluster associated with self-reported Caucasian donors included approximately 85% of the roughly 390 genotyped donors. Both class I and class II loci were covered by HLA typing, at four-digit resolution. On average, around 230,000 unique TCR beta nucleotide sequences were sequenced per donor among about 400 genotyped donors of the cohort, with roughly 19% of those sequences being non-productive. The study was designed to test whether signatures of past pathogen exposure could be identified by cataloging public T cell receptors.

Overall results and qualifications from the work: Immune exposure information for the cohort was limited to CMV serostatus. The study gave a list of under 200 TCR beta chains associated with cytomegalovirus. According to a later analysis, most CMV-associated TCR beta chains appeared to be HLA-restricted, and the HLA associations seemed to be driven largely by CMV exposure. According to a later genetic analysis, donors in an Asian-associated ancestry cluster had fewer N-insertions in productive TCRs than the approximately 700-donor mean. In a later analysis, the rate of TCR association differed among HLA loci, with DRB1 alleles having the most associated TCRs and HLA-C alleles having the fewest. In a later analysis, 15,000 to 20,000 TCR beta sequences were associated with specific HLA alleles at a false discovery rate of 0.05. A further reported finding was that TCR beta sequences accurately predicted the HLA-A and HLA-B alleles for most subjects in the first cohort. In an earlier analysis of about 540 of the donors, most TCR beta V segments were observed in productive rearrangements about 87% or about 30% of the time, broadly matching IMGT annotations. A later analysis reported that several top co-occurrence clusters appeared linked to parvovirus B19, influenza, CMV and Epstein-Barr virus. Correlated functional status among segregating V segments might be attributable to linkage disequilibrium, but an unknown experimental factor could not be ruled out. A cluster of highly shared sequence variants was judged likely to be a technical artifact of the sequencing pipeline. In a later analysis, HLA-associated TCR beta chains showed more clonal expansion and lower generation probabilities than non-associated chains that were equally common. About 15 rarely observed V segments, including chromosome 9 orphons, were excluded from the earlier analysis of several hundred of the donors because counts were too low. In a later genetic analysis, a missense DCLRE1C variant was associated with V-gene and J-gene trimming of TCR beta chains, and the association was replicated in an independent cohort. Most TCR sequences were observed very rarely across donors, whereas some public TCRs were present in many individuals. The authors suggested that the approach could potentially be extended to other disease states and immunological phenotypes. Roughly uniform sequencing depth across donors was assumed in presence/absence analyses, although this assumption may not hold. The cohort was sequenced for TCR beta chains only, and without alpha or paired-chain data the features that could be detected were limited. Assigning TCR associations to individual alleles was difficult when HLA alleles, especially DR and DQ, strongly co-occurred. In vitro tests confirmed that three of the cytomegalovirus-associated TCR beta chains recognize cytomegalovirus antigens. Because HLA typing was missing for some donors at each locus, association tests included only the typed subset. The 87-base-pair reads could not distinguish some IMGT-functional V segments, including TRBV6-2 and TRBV6-3, so those segments were excluded. Cytomegalovirus status was reported to be diagnosed by the classifier with high specificity and sensitivity in both the original and validation cohorts.

The library was prepared using the immunoSEQ multiplex PCR assay. For the multiplex PCR, a mixture combining 60 forward primers for TCR Vbeta segments and 13 reverse primers for TCR Jbeta segments was used. Amplification of the CDR3 region of rearranged TCR beta genes was performed with a multiplex PCR assay on genomic DNA. The amplified TCR beta libraries were sequenced on the Illumina HiSeq System as 87-base-pair reads. Regarding the original processing steps: Across the roughly 700 repertoires, a later analysis counted approximately 75 million unique TCR beta chains, roughly 11 million of which were shared by at least two donors. Raw reads were error-corrected and collapsed into unique sequences by a nearest-neighbor algorithm in which closely related sequences were merged to remove PCR and sequencing errors. CDR3 sequences were aligned to IMGT reference sequences to assign V, D and J gene segments. For a sequence to be retained, a match of at least six nucleotides to both a V gene segment and a J gene segment was required. Rearrangements were classified as productive when the CDR3 lacked stop codons and remained in frame with V and J, and all other rearrangements were classified as non-productive. CDR3 was defined by IMGT convention, running from the second conserved V-encoded cysteine to the conserved J-encoded phenylalanine. In an earlier analysis of around 640 of the donors, sequences lacking an unambiguous match to a single V gene segment were excluded. An earlier analysis of around 600 of the donors classified V segments as functional when productive rearrangements were above 56.7% and as segregating when the standard deviation between donors was above 5%. A statistical classification framework was built for diagnosing cytomegalovirus status from the catalog of TCR beta chain sequences. A later analysis assigned V and J genes by comparing TCR nucleotide sequences with IMGT/GENE-DB human TR gene sequences. The TCRdist pipeline was used in a later analysis to assign CDR3 sequences and most-parsimonious VDJ recombination scenarios. In a later analysis, each TCR beta chain was defined by its CDR3 amino acid sequence together with its V-gene family, and reads without a unique V-gene family were excluded. In a later analysis, some 600 highly shared, low-generation-probability nucleotide sequences were removed to address suspected cross-contamination and a sequencing artifact. A later analysis calculated a clonal expansion index for each public chain from normalized within-repertoire ranks of inferred template counts. In a later analysis, generation probabilities were computed with a VDJ recombination model fitted to out-of-frame rearrangements, and the resulting probabilities were checked against IGoR. In a later analysis, TCR-TCR, TCR-HLA and TCR-CMV co-occurrence was scored with hypergeometric tests, and a repertoire-size bias correction was applied to TCR pairs. A later analysis estimated false discovery rates by permuting HLA or CMV assignments 20 times. A later analysis grouped co-occurring TCRs with DBSCAN, adding TCRdist sequence similarity when clustering within HLA-allele-positive subsets. Repertoires with fewer than 30,000 or more than 120,000 public chains, plus five repertoires with anomalous nucleotide sharing, were excluded from co-occurrence clustering. Drawn from immuneACCESS, this table holds only the in-frame rearrangements with V and J called that TCRdb kept. Clones are partly lost; checked studies trace under half to an unresolved V gene and leave the rest unexplained. V and J calls and clone size are as listed in that table; D and trimming were resolved from the DNA. The sample includes 85,000 to 130,000 clones, with 70% to 85% observed a single time. The ten largest make up about 3.6% of the sample.

This receptor was identified in a man in his fifties or sixties in good health and CMV-seronegative. The rearrangement combines TRBV7-2 with TRBJ1-4; the D gene is perhaps TRBD1, on 5 matching bases. Sequencing was carried out using PBMCs. The DNA sequence is as follows: TGTGCCAGCAGCTTAGTAGGTCGGGGGTCGGGTGAAAAACTGTTTTTT. This encodes CASSLVGRGSGEKLFF.